This T cell receptor beta chain originates from a study of metastatic and nonmetastatic thyroid tumors. Study as a whole: The comparison covered peripheral blood and tumor or nodule tissue in malignant and benign thyroid patients. Points from the study as a whole: For both blood and tumor, malignant thyroid tumors reportedly showed significantly higher TCR beta diversity than benign nodules did.

In the original analysis: Variation in CDR3 across clinicopathological groups served as the basis for constructing a distant-metastasis classifier in papillary thyroid cancer. TCRdb re-processed the PCR reads through MiXCR. TCRdb, not the authors, supplied the V and J calls. The sample contains approximately 17,000 clones, about 28% of which appear only once. Germline loops: CDR1 SGHTA, CDR2 FQGTGA. Trimming removed 5 bases at V and 1 base at J, with 12 bases between. CDR3 length: 15 amino acids. This clone occurred a few times. The antigen is unknown. All patients were treatment-naive before thyroid surgery.

The J gene is TRBJ1-3, the V gene TRBV7-3; possibly TRBD1 for D (6 bases). The clonotype comes from a female donor with papillary thyroid cancer or a benign thyroid nodule (not recorded which). Some clones in this sample may be carry-over from other donors' samples. The material sequenced was tumor tissue. For the CDR3, the DNA is TGTGCCAGCAGCGCACAGGGAGCATCTGGAAACACCATATATTTT. It yields the protein CASSAQGASGNTIYF.